The rows below give T cell receptor beta chains drawn from one sample of a study of T cell changes during pregnancy in multiple sclerosis. Data came from immunoSEQ multiplex PCR; TCRdb stores just in-frame clones and leaves some out. The data show approximately 94,000 clones, roughly 90% seen once. This specimen was peripheral blood, taken after pregnancy. These TCRs come from a female donor with multiple sclerosis, enrolled in a pregnancy study. Both conserved end residues are trimmed from each CDR3. Fields, in order: J gene, V gene, CDR3 protein.

j_call: TRBJ2-3
v_call: TRBV19
cdr3_aa: ASSIAARYTDTQY

j_call: TRBJ1-1
v_call: TRBV6-6
cdr3_aa: ASSYSQTGFTEAF

j_call: TRBJ1-5
v_call: TRBV19
cdr3_aa: ASSPDSLNQPQH

j_call: TRBJ2-1
v_call: TRBV7-9
cdr3_aa: ASSPKGGGNEQF

j_call: TRBJ2-7
v_call: TRBV7-2
cdr3_aa: ASSRDRVREQY

j_call: TRBJ2-7
v_call: TRBV18
cdr3_aa: ASSPLGLAGGYEQY

j_call: TRBJ1-1
v_call: TRBV19
cdr3_aa: ASDPGGREAF

j_call: TRBJ1-4
v_call: TRBV11-3
cdr3_aa: ASSHDGQNYNEKLF

j_call: TRBJ2-7
v_call: TRBV9
cdr3_aa: ASSVPLGLAHYEQY

j_call: TRBJ1-5
v_call: TRBV5-8
cdr3_aa: ASSRKGQYNQPQH

j_call: TRBJ1-4
v_call: TRBV15
cdr3_aa: ATSRVLSAGEKLF

j_call: TRBJ2-7
v_call: TRBV5-6
cdr3_aa: ASSLQTSEQY

j_call: TRBJ2-7
v_call: TRBV18
cdr3_aa: ASSQRSSTSYEQY

j_call: TRBJ1-1
v_call: TRBV2
cdr3_aa: ASSDLGRFSDPGTEAF

j_call: TRBJ2-5
v_call: TRBV2
cdr3_aa: ASHSGGQETQY

j_call: TRBJ2-1
v_call: TRBV27
cdr3_aa: ASSFSPGGIDEQF

j_call: TRBJ2-3
v_call: TRBV29-1
cdr3_aa: SVGTSGRTDTQY

j_call: TRBJ2-5
v_call: TRBV5-1
cdr3_aa: ASSYQETQY

j_call: TRBJ2-7
v_call: TRBV6-1
cdr3_aa: ASSEALTSGYEQY

j_call: TRBJ1-2
v_call: TRBV7-9
cdr3_aa: ASSPQGAVTYGYT

j_call: TRBJ2-1
v_call: TRBV7-3
cdr3_aa: ASSNIAGGLGEQF

j_call: TRBJ2-2
v_call: TRBV28
cdr3_aa: ASSLNPVNTGELF

j_call: TRBJ2-7
v_call: TRBV28
cdr3_aa: ASRALAPYEQY

j_call: TRBJ2-2
v_call: TRBV18
cdr3_aa: ASSPLLGGTNTGELF

j_call: TRBJ1-1
v_call: TRBV7-2
cdr3_aa: ASSLDRHTEAF

j_call: TRBJ2-7
v_call: TRBV7-9
cdr3_aa: ASSQDGGYEQY

j_call: TRBJ2-7
v_call: TRBV7-8
cdr3_aa: ASSLSQAGSGY

j_call: TRBJ1-3
v_call: TRBV6-6
cdr3_aa: ASSQTKSSGNTIY

j_call: TRBJ2-1
v_call: TRBV12-2
cdr3_aa: ASRLRRRTSGRAGNEQF

j_call: TRBJ2-7
v_call: TRBV27
cdr3_aa: ASRPNSLEGHREQY

j_call: TRBJ2-3
v_call: TRBV29-1
cdr3_aa: SVEDRLKLSTDTQY

j_call: TRBJ2-2
v_call: TRBV7-3
cdr3_aa: ASSSGSGELF